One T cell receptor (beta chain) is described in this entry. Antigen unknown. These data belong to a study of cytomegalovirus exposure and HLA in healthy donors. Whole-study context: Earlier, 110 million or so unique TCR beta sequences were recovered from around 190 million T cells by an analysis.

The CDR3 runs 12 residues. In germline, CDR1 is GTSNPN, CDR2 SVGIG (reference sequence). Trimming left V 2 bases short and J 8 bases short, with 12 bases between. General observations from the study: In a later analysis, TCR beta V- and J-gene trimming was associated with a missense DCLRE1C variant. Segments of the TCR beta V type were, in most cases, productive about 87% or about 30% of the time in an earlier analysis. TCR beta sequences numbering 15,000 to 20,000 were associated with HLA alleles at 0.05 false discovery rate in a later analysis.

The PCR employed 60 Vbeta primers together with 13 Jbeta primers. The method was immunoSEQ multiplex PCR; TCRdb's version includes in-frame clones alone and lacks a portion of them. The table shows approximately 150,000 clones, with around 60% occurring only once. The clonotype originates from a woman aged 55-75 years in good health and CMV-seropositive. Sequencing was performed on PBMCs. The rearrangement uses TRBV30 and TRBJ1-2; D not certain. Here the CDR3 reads CAWSPSGLGYTF. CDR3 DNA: TGTGCCTGGAGTCCCTCAGGATTGGGCTACACCTTC.